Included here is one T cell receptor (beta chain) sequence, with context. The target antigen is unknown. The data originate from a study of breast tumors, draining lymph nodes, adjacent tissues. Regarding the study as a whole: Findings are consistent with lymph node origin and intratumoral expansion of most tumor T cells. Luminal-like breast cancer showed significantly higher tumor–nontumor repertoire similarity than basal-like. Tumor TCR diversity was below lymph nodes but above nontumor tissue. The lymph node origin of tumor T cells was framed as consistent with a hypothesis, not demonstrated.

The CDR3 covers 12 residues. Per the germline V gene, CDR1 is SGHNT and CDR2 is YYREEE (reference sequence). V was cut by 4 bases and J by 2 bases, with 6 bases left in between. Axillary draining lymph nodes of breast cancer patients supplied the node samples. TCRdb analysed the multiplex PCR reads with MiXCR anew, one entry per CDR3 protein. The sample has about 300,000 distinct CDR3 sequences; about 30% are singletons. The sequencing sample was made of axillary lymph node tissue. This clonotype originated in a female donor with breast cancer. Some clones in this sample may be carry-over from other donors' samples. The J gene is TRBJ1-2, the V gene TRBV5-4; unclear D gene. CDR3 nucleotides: TGTGCCAGCAGCATACAGAACTATGGCTACACCTTC. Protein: CASSIQNYGYTF.